These 21 T cell receptor beta chains came from one sample sequenced in a study of cytomegalovirus exposure and HLA in healthy donors. The PCR made use of 60 Vbeta and 13 Jbeta primers. Libraries were prepared by immunoSEQ multiplex PCR; TCRdb keeps only in-frame clonotypes and omits some of them. The table has 100,000 to 150,000 clones, around 78% seen once. Sequenced input: PBMCs. The receptors originated from a woman in her thirties or forties in good health and CMV-seronegative.

The chain couples TRBV6-5 to TRBJ1-2; 9 bases fit TRBD1. Looked up from germline, CDR1 is MNHEY and CDR2 is SVGAGI. This CDR3 is 15 amino acids long. The trim removed 8 bases at V and 4 bases at J, leaving 11 bases unmatched. The CDR3 sequence is CASVRVQGAAYGYTF. In nucleotides, the CDR3 is TGTGCCAGCGTAAGAGTACAGGGGGCTGCCTATGGCTACACCTTC.

This clone has just a few counts. V is TRBV9 and J is TRBJ2-2, with D uncertain. The CDR3 covers 13 residues. Between the trimmed V and J ends, which lost 0 bases and 7 bases, there was a span of 7 bases. Germline CDR1 is SGDLS and CDR2 is YYNGEE. Written as DNA, the CDR3 is TGTGCCAGCAGCGTAGGGTCGGGCGGGGAGCTGTTTTTT. Protein: CASSVGSGGELFF.

The rearrangement links TRBV2 to TRBJ1-3; possibly TRBD1 for D (5 bases). Germline values: CDR1 SNHLY, CDR2 FYNNEI. Between the trimmed V and J ends, which lost 7 bases and 5 bases, there was a span of 15 bases. The CDR3 spans 14 residues. The CDR3, as DNA: TGTGCCAGCACCCGGGGGGAGGGAAGAAACACCATATATTTT. Amino acids: CASTRGEGRNTIYF. The full variable domain, with the rest looked up from reference TRBV2 and TRBJ1-3, is EPEVTQTPSHQVTQMGQEVILRCVPISNHLYFYWYRQILGQKVEFLVSFYNNEISEKSEIFDDQFSVERPDGSNFTLKIRSTKLEDSAMYFCASTRGEGRNTIYFGEGSWLTVV.

V and J are TRBV6-6 and TRBJ1-4, with 9 nucleotides matching TRBD1. Looked up from germline, CDR1 is MNHNY and CDR2 is SVGAGI (reference sequence). V lost 4 bases to trimming and J lost 6 bases; unmatched junction nucleotides: 3. This CDR3 has 14 residues. The CDR3 nucleotides read TGTGCCAGCAGTTCGGACAGGGGAGATGAAAAACTGTTTTTT. Its protein is CASSSDRGDEKLFF.

This clone was counted only a few times. The rearrangement joins TRBV29-1 to TRBJ2-3; a possible D gene is TRBD2 (7 bases). The CDR3 covers 20 residues. CDR1 SQVTM and CDR2 ANQGSEA come from the germline V gene. With 2 bases removed from V and 7 bases from J, the gap between germline ends came to 34 bases. CDR3 protein: CSVENGGGLNPDQPLNTQYF. The CDR3 DNA sequence: TGCAGCGTTGAAAATGGGGGGGGCTTAAACCCCGACCAACCACTAAATACGCAGTATTTT.

The rearrangement links TRBV6-5 to TRBJ2-7; 9 bases are a match to TRBD1. Germline V gives CDR1 MNHEY, CDR2 SVGAGI. The CDR3 loop spans 15 amino acids. The ends lost 5 bases at V and 3 bases at J; junction bases unmatched: 8. CDR3 protein: CASSKSGTGNYEQYF. CDR3 DNA sequence: TGTGCCAGCAGTAAATCCGGGACAGGGAACTACGAGCAGTACTTC.

This clone has more than one count but fewer than ten. The chain uses TRBV14 and TRBJ2-1; 9 positions agree with TRBD2. Per the germline V gene, CDR1 is SGHDN and CDR2 is FVKESK. CDR3 length: 17 residues. Trimming cost V 1 base and J 7 bases; bases outside gene matches: 11. This CDR3 reads CASSQGSGGRAWNEQFF. The DNA for the CDR3 is TGTGCCAGCAGCCAAGGGAGCGGCGGGAGGGCCTGGAATGAGCAGTTCTTC.

The rearrangement uses TRBV6-4 and TRBJ2-2, with TRBD2 identical over 8 bases. CDR1 MRHNA and CDR2 SNTAGT come from the germline V gene. The CDR3 totals 15 residues. V trimming: 3 bases; J trimming: 1 base; junction bases outside the gene matches: 1. In nucleotides, the CDR3 is TGTGCCAGCAGTGAGAGCGGGGGGAACACCGGGGAGCTGTTTTTT. It codes for CASSESGGNTGELFF.

The CDR3 DNA follows: TGTGCCAGCAGCCCGGACAGGTTGAACACTGAAGCTTTCTTT. Protein sequence: CASSPDRLNTEAFF. V is TRBV27 and J is TRBJ1-1; 7 bases fit TRBD1. Germline loops: CDR1 MNHEY, CDR2 SMNVEV (reference sequence). Trimming at V came to 6 bases and at J to 0 bases, leaving 4 bases not matched to a gene. This CDR3 comprises 14 residues.

CDR3 nucleotide sequence: TGTGCCAGTAGTGCCCGACCCCCCGGCGGTACCGTAAGGTATACGCAGTATTTT. Amino acid sequence: CASSARPPGGTVRYTQYF. The chain links TRBV19 to TRBJ2-3; no firm D call. The CDR3 is 18 residues long. The germline V gene encodes CDR1 LNHDA and CDR2 SQIVND (reference sequence). Trimming stripped 5 bases from V and 7 bases from J, with 28 bases between.

The V and J genes are TRBV6-1 and TRBJ2-3; D not resolved. Trimming stripped 2 bases from V and 4 bases from J, with 13 bases between. The CDR3 has 15 amino acids. The germline CDR1 and CDR2 sequences are MNHNS and SASEGT. CDR3 nucleotide sequence: TGTGCCAGCAGTGAATTTCCAGGCAATCCAGATACGCAGTATTTT. Its protein product is CASSEFPGNPDTQYF.

The rearrangement uses TRBV7-9 and TRBJ2-3, with 9 positions matching TRBD2. This CDR3 is 16 amino acids long. Trimming at V came to 1 base and at J to 1 base, leaving 3 bases not matched to a gene. In germline, CDR1 is SEHNR, CDR2 FQNEAQ (reference sequence). CDR3 protein: CASSLDLAGRTDTQYF. In DNA, the CDR3 is TGTGCCAGCAGCTTAGACCTAGCGGGGCGCACAGATACGCAGTATTTT.

The V gene is TRBV5-8, the J gene TRBJ2-3; 13 nucleotides match TRBD2. Per germline, CDR1 SGHTS and CDR2 YDEGEE. V lost 6 bases and J lost 5; bases outside the gene matches: 9. The CDR3 sequence is 16 residues long. CDR3 DNA sequence: TGTGCCAGCACCCGTGGACTAGCGGGAGAGGTAGATACGCAGTATTTT. It yields the protein CASTRGLAGEVDTQYF. Full variable domain (remainder filled in from reference TRBV5-8 and TRBJ2-3): EAGVTQSPTHLIKTRGQQATLRCSPISGHTSVYWYQQALGLGLQFLLWYDEGEERNRGNFPPRFSGRQFPNYSSELNVNALELEDSALYLCASTRGLAGEVDTQYFGPGTRLTVL.

The gene calls are TRBV4-1 and TRBJ2-4; weak D call: TRBD2 (6 bases). V dropped 0 bases and J dropped 7 bases, with 13 bases sitting between them. Germline CDR1 and CDR2: MGHRA and YSYEKL. The CDR3 loop spans 15 amino acids. CDR3 loop: CASSQDPLANNIQYF. CDR3 nucleotide sequence: TGCGCCAGCAGCCAAGATCCCCTAGCGAATAACATTCAGTACTTC.

The rearrangement uses TRBV5-1 and TRBJ2-4; 7 nucleotides line up with TRBD1. The CDR3 totals 14 residues. The J segment lost 7 bases and the V segment lost 0 bases, leaving 4 bases of the junction unmatched. The germline CDR1 and CDR2 sequences are SGHRS and YFSETQ. CDR3 sequence: CASSLVTGENIQYF. The CDR3, as DNA: TGCGCCAGCAGCTTGGTTACAGGGGAGAACATTCAGTACTTC. Combining the CDR3 with reference TRBV5-1 and TRBJ2-4 gives the whole variable domain KAGVTQTPRYLIKTRGQQVTLSCSPISGHRSVSWYQQTPGQGLQFLFEYFSETQRNKGNFPGRFSGRQFSNSRSEMNVSTLELGDSALYLCASSLVTGENIQYFGAGTRLSVL.

This chain connects TRBV7-3 to TRBJ2-1; 7 nucleotides match TRBD2. The trim removed 0 bases at V and 7 bases at J, leaving 3 bases unmatched. Germline CDR1 reads SGHTA; CDR2 reads FQGTGA. The length of the CDR3 is 14 residues. The chain's CDR3 is CASSLTAGANEQFF. The CDR3 region has the DNA TGTGCCAGCAGCTTAACGGCGGGAGCTAATGAGCAGTTCTTC.

This chain joins TRBV6-5 and TRBJ1-1, with a weak D call TRBD1 (6 bases). Germline assignment: CDR1 MNHEY and CDR2 SVGAGI. V was trimmed by 6 bases and J by 12 bases, leaving 20 bases between them. This CDR3 contains 13 residues. The CDR3 DNA reads as TGTGCCAGCAGAGAACAGGGAAAGGCAGAGTCTTTCTTT. Its protein product is CASREQGKAESFF.

The chain is built from TRBV9 and TRBJ2-5; 12 bases are a match to TRBD2. The ends lost 3 bases at V and 4 bases at J; junction bases unmatched: 7. The length of the CDR3 is 16 residues. Germline assignment: CDR1 SGDLS and CDR2 YYNGEE. The CDR3 coding sequence is TGTGCCAGCAGCGGACCTAGCGGGAGGGCCGGAGAGACCCAGTACTTC. Translation gives CASSGPSGRAGETQYF.

V usage is TRBV29-1 and J usage is TRBJ2-7; possible D gene TRBD1, 5 bases. This CDR3 contains 15 residues. In germline, CDR1 is SQVTM, CDR2 ANQGSEA. V lost 5 bases and J lost 5, with 22 bases in between. The CDR3 sequence: CSVQSIGQGANEQYF. DNA for the CDR3: TGCAGCGTTCAAAGCATAGGCCAGGGTGCGAACGAGCAGTACTTC.

This chain connects TRBV2 to TRBJ1-4, with D possibly TRBD1 on 5 matching bases. The CDR3 is 15 residues long. Germline CDR1 is SNHLY and CDR2 is FYNNEI. V was trimmed by 4 bases and J by 4 bases, leaving 13 bases between them. CDR3 loop: CASSGKGLSNEKLFF. The CDR3, as DNA: TGTGCCAGCAGTGGAAAGGGACTTAGTAATGAAAAACTGTTTTTT.

The chain links TRBV28 to TRBJ2-7; 9 bases fit TRBD1. Looked up from germline, CDR1 is MDHEN and CDR2 is SYDVKM. V shed 2 bases, J shed 3 bases, and the junction held 8 bases outside the gene matches. The CDR3 consists of 16 residues. CDR3 sequence (DNA): TGTGCCAGCAGTTTAGTTTACGGGACAGGGATCTACGAGCAGTACTTC. Translation: CASSLVYGTGIYEQYF.